These T cell receptor beta chains were read from a single sample in a study of T cells in localized non-small cell lung cancer. Sequenced by immunoSEQ multiplex PCR; TCRdb stores in-frame clones only, minus some. The sample lists approximately 150,000 clones, roughly 90% seen once, with roughly 1.8% in the top ten. Source: peripheral blood, taken before any cancer treatment. The receptors derive from a female donor over 55 with stage I lung adenocarcinoma. Each CDR3 is given with its conserved first and last residue. Each record gives: clone size, V gene, D gene, J gene, CDR3 DNA, CDR3 protein. A D gene is named only where the DNA matches it firmly. Size is stated for part of the rows, as once, few or many counts, or as a class when the clone is expanded.

>NA|TRBV5-4|TRBD2|TRBJ2-1
TGTGCCAGCAGCTTGAGTAGCGGGAATGACAATGAGCAGTTCTTC
CASSLSSGNDNEQFF
>NA|TRBV25-1|NA|TRBJ2-7
TGTGCCAGCAGTGTTGCAGGGTTCTACGAGCAGTACTTC
CASSVAGFYEQYF
>NA|TRBV7-2|NA|TRBJ2-5
TGTGCCAGCAGCTTAGTAATAGGGGAGACCCAGTACTTC
CASSLVIGETQYF
>NA|TRBV27|NA|TRBJ1-1
TGTGCCAGCAGTTCCTTCACGACAGGCCAGAACACTGAAGCTTTCTTT
CASSSFTTGQNTEAFF
>NA|TRBV9|TRBD1|TRBJ2-2
TGTGCCAGCAGCCCAGGGGGAACAGGGGCAACCGGGGAGCTGTTTTTT
CASSPGGTGATGELFF
>NA|TRBV5-4|NA|TRBJ2-1
TGTGCCAGCAGCTTGGGGCGGGAACCATACAATGAGCAGTTCTTC
CASSLGREPYNEQFF
>NA|TRBV29-1|NA|TRBJ1-2
TGCAGCGTTGATGATTTACACTATGGCTACACCTTC
CSVDDLHYGYTF
>once|TRBV28|TRBD1|TRBJ2-1
TGTGCCAGCAGTGCTCCGGGACAGGGAGTAGAGCAGTTCTTC
CASSAPGQGVEQFF
>NA|TRBV5-1|TRBD2|TRBJ2-1
TGCGCCAGCAGCTTGGTGCGGGAGCCCCACAATGAGCAGTTCTTC
CASSLVREPHNEQFF
>NA|TRBV5-1|TRBD1|TRBJ2-1
TGCGCCAGCAGCTTGCTACAGGGGGACAATGAGCAGTTCTTC
CASSLLQGDNEQFF
>NA|TRBV10-1|NA|TRBJ2-7
TGCGCCAGCAGTGAGTCTCATCGTGTTTGGGAGCAGTACTTC
CASSESHRVWEQYF
>NA|TRBV13|NA|TRBJ2-7
TGTGCCAGCAGCTTAGGAGGACGGAGCTCCTACGAGCAGTACTTC
CASSLGGRSSYEQYF
>NA|TRBV10-1|TRBD2|TRBJ2-1
TGCGCCAGCAGTGTCCTAGCGGGAGGAGGGACTTACAATGAGCAGTTCTTC
CASSVLAGGGTYNEQFF
>NA|TRBV10-1|NA|TRBJ2-1
TGCGCCAGCAGTGCTAGTCCCGTCAACAATGAGCAGTTCTTC
CASSASPVNNEQFF
>NA|TRBV2|TRBD1|TRBJ2-5
TGTGCCAGCAGTGAAGTGGTAGGGGGCGCGGAGACCCAGTACTTC
CASSEVVGGAETQYF
>NA|TRBV25-1|NA|TRBJ2-1
TGTGCCAGCAGTGATTTACGTAACAATGAGCAGTTCTTC
CASSDLRNNEQFF
>NA|TRBV27|NA|TRBJ1-2
TGTGCCAGCAGTTTAGGAGGGATGGGTTTTGGCTACACCTTC
CASSLGGMGFGYTF
>NA|TRBV11-3|TRBD2|TRBJ2-2
TGTGCCAGCAGCTTAATGCTAGCGGCCCCCGGGGAGCTGTTTTTT
CASSLMLAAPGELFF
>few|TRBV5-1|TRBD1|TRBJ2-5
TGCGCCAGCAGCTGGGGGGACAGGGGGCTGGAGACCCAGTACTTC
CASSWGDRGLETQYF
>NA|TRBV7-3|NA|TRBJ2-1
TGTGCCAGCAGCTTATCAGGGAACAATGAGCAGTTCTTC
CASSLSGNNEQFF
>NA|TRBV9|NA|TRBJ2-1
TGTGCCAGCAGCCCATGGGCGGAGGGGACTTCCTACAATGAGCAGTTCTTC
CASSPWAEGTSYNEQFF
>NA|TRBV23-1|TRBD2|TRBJ2-3
TGCGCCAGCAGTCAATCAAACTCTAGCGGGAGACTGAGAGATACGCAGTATTTT
CASSQSNSSGRLRDTQYF
>NA|TRBV28|NA|TRBJ1-1
TGTGCCAGCAGTTTTAGAGCTGTGGGGGGGGCTTTCTTT
CASSFRAVGGAFF
>NA|TRBV27|NA|TRBJ2-3
TGTGCCAGCAGTTTCGTCCGCACCACAGATACGCAGTATTTT
CASSFVRTTDTQYF
>NA|TRBV5-1|TRBD1|TRBJ2-1
TGCGCCAGCAGCTTGTTAATGGGGAACAGGGGTCTTTACAATGAGCAGTTCTTC
CASSLLMGNRGLYNEQFF
>NA|TRBV7-9|TRBD1|TRBJ1-2
TGTGCCAGCAGCATACTCACAATGGACAGGGTCACCTATGGCTACACCTTC
CASSILTMDRVTYGYTF
>NA|TRBV19|NA|TRBJ1-2
TGTGCCAGTAGGATAAATCAGGGGCGGATCTATGGCTACACCTTC
CASRINQGRIYGYTF
>NA|TRBV5-6|NA|TRBJ1-5
TGTGCCAGCAGCAGTGTTCTGGAAGGGGCTCAGCCCCAGCATTTT
CASSSVLEGAQPQHF
>NA|TRBV28|NA|TRBJ2-3
TGTGCCAGCAGTTTGAGGGGGGGGTCTAGCACAGATACGCAGTATTTT
CASSLRGGSSTDTQYF
>NA|TRBV28|TRBD1|TRBJ1-4
TGTGCCAGCAGTTTTCGGACAGGAGGGGAAAAACTGTTTTTT
CASSFRTGGEKLFF
>once|TRBV29-1|NA|TRBJ1-3
TGCAGCGTTGAATGGGGGCAGGGCTCTGGAAACACCATATATTTT
CSVEWGQGSGNTIYF
>once|TRBV19|NA|TRBJ2-7
TGTGCCAACAACTACGAGCAGTACTTC
CANNYEQYF
>NA|TRBV18|NA|TRBJ2-3
TGTGCCAGCTCACGTGGAGATACAAACACAGATACGCAGTATTTT
CASSRGDTNTDTQYF
>NA|TRBV2|NA|TRBJ2-1
TGTGCCAGCAGTGGGCAGGGGACCTACAATGAGCAGTTCTTC
CASSGQGTYNEQFF